These 11 T cell receptor beta chains came from one sample sequenced in a study of T cell repertoires in ileal Crohn's disease. Only in-frame clones appear in the TCRdb table, and some are missing; sequencing was by immunoSEQ multiplex PCR. The data contain about 16,000 clones, roughly 91% of them seen just once; the ten biggest clones take up 3% to 4%. The sequenced sample consisted of ileal tissue. Every receptor here comes from an adult with Crohn's disease.

The chain joins TRBV10-1 to TRBJ1-2; D remains unclear. V lost 2 bases to trimming and J lost 5 bases, with 9 bases between them. This CDR3 has 13 residues. Germline V gene sequence: CDR1 WNHNN, CDR2 SYGVQD (reference sequence). This CDR3 is CASSEGLGYGYTF. CDR3 in DNA: TGCGCCAGCAGTGAGGGACTTGGATATGGCTACACCTTC.

This rearrangement joins TRBV5-4 to TRBJ1-2; tentatively, D is TRBD1 (6 bases). The germline CDR1 and CDR2 sequences are SGHNT and YYREEE (reference sequence). The length of the CDR3 is 15 residues. The germline V and J ends were trimmed by 1 base and 4 bases, with 14 bases remaining between them. CDR3 nucleotides: TGTGCCAGCAGCTTGATGAACAGGGAAACCTATGGCTACACCTTC. Its translation: CASSLMNRETYGYTF.

As for this clone: An end of the junction differs from the germline gene, which may be a read error. This chain uses TRBV30 with TRBJ1-3, with D hard to call. The CDR3 is 12 amino acids. Germline CDR1 GTSNPN, CDR2 SVGIG (reference sequence). DNA for the CDR3: TGTGCGATTAGGAGCTCTGGAAACGCCATATATTTT. This gives the protein CAIRSSGNAIYF. The whole variable domain, filled in from reference TRBV30 and TRBJ1-3, reads SQTIHQWPATLVQPVGSPLSLECTVEGTSNPNLYWYRQAAGRGLQLLFYSVGIGQISSEVPQNLSASRPQDRQFILSSKKLLLSDSGFYLCAIRSSGNAIYFGEGSWLTVV.

The CDR3 DNA reads TGTGCCAGCAGTGAATCGGCAGGGGGCCAGCCCCAGCATTTT. This sequence encodes CASSESAGGQPQHF. The V gene is TRBV25-1, the J gene TRBJ1-5, with TRBD1 matching 8 bases. After removal of 1 base from V and 7 bases from J, the junction contained 3 bases not matched to a gene. The CDR3 is made up of 14 amino acids. Germline lookup yields CDR1 MGHDK and CDR2 SYGVNS.

The J gene is TRBJ2-5, the V gene TRBV2; 13 nucleotides match TRBD2. The CDR3 covers 16 residues. The ends lost 0 bases at V and 2 bases at J; junction bases unmatched: 0. CDR1 is SNHLY, CDR2 FYNNEI, per germline. Here the CDR3 reads CASSEALAGGQETQYF. The CDR3 DNA reads TGTGCCAGCAGTGAAGCACTAGCGGGGGGGCAAGAGACCCAGTACTTC.

The chain links TRBV4-3 to TRBJ1-2, with TRBD1 matching 10 bases. V shed 0 bases, J shed 0 bases, and the junction held 13 bases outside the gene matches. The CDR3 has 20 residues. Per germline, CDR1 LGHNA and CDR2 YSLEER. The CDR3 here is CASSQDLLGTGVGANYGYTF. DNA for the CDR3: TGCGCCAGCAGCCAAGATCTTTTAGGGACAGGGGTTGGAGCTAACTATGGCTACACCTTC.

The V call is TRBV4-3, the J call TRBJ1-6; TRBD1 is a possible D gene (5 bases). The length of the CDR3 is 16 residues. From germline, CDR1 is LGHNA and CDR2 YSLEER. Between the trimmed V and J ends, which lost 1 base and 8 bases, there was a span of 15 bases. CDR3 protein: CASSQGLQGTDSPLHF. CDR3 nucleotide sequence: TGCGCCAGCAGCCAAGGGCTCCAGGGTACTGATTCACCCCTCCACTTT.

The rearrangement links TRBV20-1 to TRBJ1-2; possible D gene TRBD1, 5 bases. The germline V gene encodes CDR1 DFQATT and CDR2 SNEGSKA (reference sequence). Trimming pared 5 bases from V and 8 bases from J, leaving 12 bases between. The CDR3 has 11 residues. The CDR3 coding sequence is TGCAGTGCTGTGCAGGGTGTAGGCTACACCTTC. This gives the protein CSAVQGVGYTF.

V usage is TRBV4-3 and J usage is TRBJ2-3; 8 nucleotides agree with TRBD2. Unmatched junction bases numbered 17, after V lost 4 bases and J lost 5 bases. Per the germline V gene, CDR1 is LGHNA and CDR2 is YSLEER. CDR3 size: 18 residues. The CDR3 DNA follows: TGCGCCAGCAGCCCTTTAATCCCCGGCGCGGGGGGAGGAGATACGCAGTATTTT. This encodes CASSPLIPGAGGGDTQYF.

V usage is TRBV5-4 and J usage is TRBJ1-4, with 9 bases that match TRBD1. Per germline, CDR1 SGHNT and CDR2 YYREEE (reference sequence). CDR3 length: 15 amino acids. Germline trimming cut 4 bases from V and 6 bases from J; bases unmatched to any gene: 7. The CDR3 loop is CASSPSDRGDEKLFF. The CDR3 bases are TGTGCCAGCAGCCCCTCGGACAGGGGAGATGAAAAACTGTTTTTT.

This clone was observed once. The chain is built from TRBV9 and TRBJ1-5; D is possibly TRBD1 (5 bases). This CDR3 contains 14 residues. Trimming removed 4 bases at V and 6 bases at J, with 14 bases between. CDR1 and CDR2 from the germline V gene are SGDLS and YYNGEE. The CDR3 is CASSSGGLGQPQHF. The CDR3 DNA follows: TGTGCCAGCAGCTCCGGGGGACTCGGTCAGCCCCAGCATTTT.